The present TCR beta chain was sequenced within a study of PD-1 blockade in classical Hodgkin lymphoma. About the research overall: Every 2 weeks, patients had 3 mg/kg nivolumab intravenously.

Germline CDR1 SGHNT, CDR2 YENEEA. The germline V and J ends were trimmed by 1 base and 0 bases, with 7 bases remaining between them. This CDR3 region has 14 residues. TCRdb keeps only in-frame clones here, not all; method: immunoSEQ multiplex PCR. This table has 90,000 to 100,000 clones, more than 80% appearing once. All patients experienced relapse after autologous stem cell transplantation, and brentuximab vedotin exposure was variable. This TCR came from a human donor with classical Hodgkin lymphoma. Sequencing was performed on peripheral blood mononuclear cells (PBMCs), taken before the second cycle of nivolumab. This rearrangement joins TRBV11-3 to TRBJ2-7; D ambiguous. The CDR3 is CASSLGPTSYEQYF. The CDR3 nucleotides are TGTGCCAGCAGCTTAGGGCCAACCTCCTACGAGCAGTACTTC.